The entry below gives a single T cell receptor (beta chain) sequence along with its context. Its cognate antigen is unknown. Germline CDR1 and CDR2: MNHEY and SVGEGT. V was clipped by 7 bases and J by 1 base; unmatched bases: 8. This CDR3 spans 15 amino acids. These data belong to a study of blood T cells in healthy people across ages. Study observations and caveats: Age showed a roughly linear inverse relationship with TCR beta diversity per million T cells.

With a J-beta primer mix and a sample-barcoded 5' primer, a second PCR ran about 7 to 12 cycles. TCRdb reprocessed the 5' RACE reads with MiXCR, giving one entry per CDR3 protein. Of roughly 700,000 distinct CDR3 sequences detected, about 30% appear once; the ten largest clones hold approximately 15%. The TCR comes from an elderly woman in good health. The sequenced sample consisted of blood. This chain uses TRBV6-2 or TRBV6-3 with TRBJ2-3, with 7 bases matching TRBD2. CDR3 sequence (DNA): TGTGCCAGCACCCCTAGGACTAGGGGCACAGATACGCAGTATTTT. Translating it yields CASTPRTRGTDTQYF.